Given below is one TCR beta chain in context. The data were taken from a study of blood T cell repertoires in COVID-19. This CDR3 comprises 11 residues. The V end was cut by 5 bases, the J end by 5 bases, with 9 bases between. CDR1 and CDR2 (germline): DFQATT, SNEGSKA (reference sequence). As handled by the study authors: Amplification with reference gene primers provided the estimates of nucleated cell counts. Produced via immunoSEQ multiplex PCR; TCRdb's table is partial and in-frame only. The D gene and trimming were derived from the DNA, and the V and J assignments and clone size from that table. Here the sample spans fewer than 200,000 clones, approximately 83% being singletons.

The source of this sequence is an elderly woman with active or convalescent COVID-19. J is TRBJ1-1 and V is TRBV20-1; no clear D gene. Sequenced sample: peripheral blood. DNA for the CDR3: TGCAGTGCTTCCACGAGGACTGAAGCTTTCTTT. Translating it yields CSASTRTEAFF.